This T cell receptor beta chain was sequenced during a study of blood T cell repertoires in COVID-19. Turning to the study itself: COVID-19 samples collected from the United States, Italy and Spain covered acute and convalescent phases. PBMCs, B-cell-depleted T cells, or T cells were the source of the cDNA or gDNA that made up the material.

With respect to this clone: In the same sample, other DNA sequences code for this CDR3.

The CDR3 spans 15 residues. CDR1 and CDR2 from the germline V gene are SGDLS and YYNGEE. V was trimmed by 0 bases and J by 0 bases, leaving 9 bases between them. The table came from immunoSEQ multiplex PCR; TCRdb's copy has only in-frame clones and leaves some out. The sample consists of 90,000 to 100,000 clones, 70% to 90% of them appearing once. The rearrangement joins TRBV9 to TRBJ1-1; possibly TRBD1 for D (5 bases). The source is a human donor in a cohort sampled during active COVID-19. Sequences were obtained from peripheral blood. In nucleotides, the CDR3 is TGTGCCAGCAGCGTAGGCGACAGAATGAACACTGAAGCTTTCTTT. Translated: CASSVGDRMNTEAFF.